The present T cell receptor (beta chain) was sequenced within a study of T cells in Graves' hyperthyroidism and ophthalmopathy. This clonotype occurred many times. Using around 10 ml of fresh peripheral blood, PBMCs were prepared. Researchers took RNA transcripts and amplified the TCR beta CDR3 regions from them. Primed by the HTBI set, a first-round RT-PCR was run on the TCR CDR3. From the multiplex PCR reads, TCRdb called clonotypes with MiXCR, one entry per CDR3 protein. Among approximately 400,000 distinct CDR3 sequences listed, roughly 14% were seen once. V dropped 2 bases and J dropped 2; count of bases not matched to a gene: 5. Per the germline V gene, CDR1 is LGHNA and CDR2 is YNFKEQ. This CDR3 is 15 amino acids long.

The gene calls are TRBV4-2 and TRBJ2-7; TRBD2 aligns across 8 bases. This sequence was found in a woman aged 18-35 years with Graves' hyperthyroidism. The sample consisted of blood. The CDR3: CASSQTLAGAYEQYF. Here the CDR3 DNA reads TGTGCCAGCAGCCAAACTCTAGCGGGCGCCTACGAGCAGTACTTC.